This T cell receptor beta chain was profiled in a study of OX40 agonist ivuxolimab in advanced cancers. Overall study context: Among those enrolled, mean age was 60 years (range roughly 23 to 90) and 75% to 85% were male.

Turning to this clone: The target antigen is unknown.

Profiled with immunoSEQ multiplex PCR; TCRdb holds only in-frame clones, not every one. The sample includes 100,000 or so clones, 75% to 95% seen only once; the top ten take 0.45% to 0.65%. The study, taken as a whole, reports: CD8+ T cells showed, on average, more clonal expansion than CD4+ cells.

Trimming cost V 3 bases and J 5 bases, with 12 bases left between them. CDR1 and CDR2 (germline): SGHTA, FQGTGA. This CDR3 is 14 amino acids long. Here the sequenced sample was CD4+ or CD8+ T cells sorted from blood, taken in a trial of the OX40 agonist ivuxolimab. The sequence came from an adult with an advanced solid tumor such as melanoma, head and neck, liver or kidney cancer. This chain links TRBV7-3 with TRBJ2-3; tentatively, D is TRBD1 (5 bases). The CDR3: CASSFQGGEDTQYF. CDR3 DNA sequence: TGTGCCAGCAGCTTCCAGGGTGGGGAAGATACGCAGTATTTT.